This entry features one T cell receptor (beta chain) sequence. These data come from a study of blood T cell repertoires in COVID-19. Clones were sequenced by immunoSEQ multiplex PCR, and TCRdb holds only the in-frame ones, with some missing. The sample holds roughly 430,000 clones, approximately 86% seen once. The CDR3 is made up of 16 amino acids. Germline V lookup: CDR1 LGHDT, CDR2 YNNKEL (reference sequence). The V and J ends lost 4 bases and 7 bases, in that order; junction bases with no gene match: 10. This receptor was identified in a woman aged 40 to 50 with acute COVID-19. Sequencing used PBMCs or T cells enriched from blood (not recorded which). The J gene is TRBJ1-6, the V gene TRBV3-1 (or the pseudogene TRBV3-2); 7 bases are shared with TRBD1. In DNA, the CDR3 is TGTGCCAGCAGCCCCCCCCGGACAGGCGGGAATTCACCCCTCCACTTT. This translates into CASSPPRTGGNSPLHF.